One sample yielded the 2 T cell receptor beta chains listed below, sequenced in a study of T-cell memory formation after mild COVID-19. TCRdb itself ran the 5' RACE reads through MiXCR, one entry per CDR3 protein. Here the sample spans 300,000 to 400,000 distinct CDR3 sequences, roughly an eighth being singletons. The sequencing input was PBMCs or a T cell subset sorted from them (not recorded which). All receptors come from a man younger than 30 who had mild COVID-19 (a few samples of this study predate the infection). Cell type and time point are not known.

This clonotype showed up just a few times. V gene TRBV7-2 combines with J gene TRBJ2-3; TRBD2 matches at 14 bases. CDR3 length: 16 residues. V shed 4 bases and J 6 bases; nucleotides not matched to a gene: 6. Germline CDR1 and CDR2: SGHTA and FQGNSA. The CDR3 region is CASSSGLAGGVDTQYF. In DNA, the CDR3 is TGTGCCAGCAGCTCCGGACTAGCGGGGGGAGTGGATACGCAGTATTTT.

This clonotype was observed at least ten times. The gene calls are TRBV5-4 and TRBJ2-7; 7 nucleotides match TRBD1. There are 16 residues in the CDR3. With V trimmed by 0 bases and J by 3 bases, 9 bases remained unmatched. The V gene's germline CDR1 is SGHNT and CDR2 YYREEE (reference sequence). Here the CDR3 reads CASSLAADRRDYEQYF. The CDR3, as DNA: TGTGCCAGCAGCTTGGCCGCGGACAGGCGAGACTACGAGCAGTACTTC.